This paragraph reports one TCR beta chain. As yet, its antigen is unknown. The data were obtained in a study of blood T cells in healthy people across ages. A sample-barcoded 5' primer and a J-beta primer mix were used in a second PCR of about 6 to 11 cycles. Carrying 12 random nucleotides, a template-switch adaptor labeled each individual cDNA molecule. Using its own MiXCR run on the 5' RACE reads, TCRdb lists one record per CDR3 protein. This sample carries 800,000 or so distinct CDR3 sequences, about 45% of them seen once, and the ten largest clones take roughly 20%. Findings and limits, study-wide: In the absence of known donor CMV status, changes in expanded clonotypes were possibly confounded.

Trimming took off 6 bases at V and 1 base at J, with 21 bases between the two ends. The CDR3 has 17 amino acids. From germline, CDR1 is MNHEY and CDR2 SVGEGT. This TCR was sampled from a man aged 80 or over in good health. V and J are TRBV6-2 or TRBV6-3 and TRBJ1-1, with a possible D match to TRBD1 (6 bases). Sequenced sample: blood. The CDR3 reads CASSPGGGAPQNTEAFF. The CDR3 bases are TGTGCCAGCAGCCCCGGGGGCGGGGCACCACAGAACACTGAAGCTTTCTTT.